The present entry profiles one TCR beta chain with its context. The antigen is not known. Possible read error: a much larger clone is one base away. A read error is likely, as this CDR3 ends without the conserved phenylalanine or tryptophan. This sample stems from a study of molecular identifiers for immune sequencing clone quantification. Generation of bulk TCR libraries relied on previously described methods and listed TCR primers. One entry per CDR3 protein results from TCRdb running MiXCR on the PCR reads. The sample includes 20,000 to 30,000 distinct CDR3 sequences, approximately 17% seen only once; the top ten take roughly 1%. As CD8+CD4-CCR7+CD45RA+ cells, naive CD8 T cells were sorted. The CDR3 is 15 amino acids. The V and J ends lost 3 bases and 9 bases, in that order; junction bases with no gene match: 3. Per germline, CDR1 MDHEN and CDR2 SYDVKM. Overall study findings and caveats: Highly expanded clone sizes could be underestimated through barcode sharing by identical TCR molecules.

The sequenced sample was naive CD8+ T cells from blood, with Jurkat cell RNA spiked in. Described subset: FACS-sorted CD8+CD4-CCR7+CD45RA+ naive T cells. This TCR was recovered from a human donor in good health. Some libraries in this study had Jurkat cell RNA spiked in. The rearrangement uses TRBV28 and TRBJ2-1; 15 positions agree with TRBD2. The CDR3 sequence: CASSFRGLAGGEQFL. The CDR3 nucleotides are TGTGCCAGCAGTTTTAGGGGACTAGCGGGAGGTGAGCAGTTCCTC.